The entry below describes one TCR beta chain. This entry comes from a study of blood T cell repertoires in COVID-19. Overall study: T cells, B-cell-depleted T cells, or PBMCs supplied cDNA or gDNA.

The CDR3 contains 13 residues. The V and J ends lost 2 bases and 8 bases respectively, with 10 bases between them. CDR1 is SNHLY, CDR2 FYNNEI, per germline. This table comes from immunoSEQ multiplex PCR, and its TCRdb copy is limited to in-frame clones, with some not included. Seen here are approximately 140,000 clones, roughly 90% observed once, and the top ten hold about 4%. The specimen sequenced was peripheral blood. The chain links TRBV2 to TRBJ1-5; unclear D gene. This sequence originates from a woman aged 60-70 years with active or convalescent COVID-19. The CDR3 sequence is CASSEISEEPQHF. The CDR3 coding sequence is TGTGCCAGCAGTGAAATCTCTGAGGAGCCCCAGCATTTT.